These T cell receptor beta chains were read from a single sample in a study of PD-L1 blockade in urothelial cancer. Assay used: immunoSEQ multiplex PCR; TCRdb lists only in-frame clones, some missing. The table records some 110,000 clones, approximately 90% of them present only once. The sequencing here drew on PBMCs, taken around atezolizumab (anti-PD-L1) treatment. The receptor set was obtained from a man aged 55 to 70 with urothelial cancer. The CDR3 runs from the conserved cysteine through the conserved F or W. The order of the fields is J gene, V gene, clone size, CDR3 length, D gene, CDR3 protein, CDR3 DNA. A D gene is named only where the DNA matches it firmly. Only part of the rows carry a size: once, few, many, or a class if the clone is expanded.

j_gene: TRBJ2-7; v_gene: TRBV11-2; abundance: NA; len: 13; d_gene: NA; CDR3aa: CASSGDNSYEQYF; CDR3nt: TGTGCCAGCAGCGGGGACAACTCCTACGAGCAGTACTTC
j_gene: TRBJ2-7; v_gene: TRBV4-1; abundance: NA; len: 15; d_gene: NA; CDR3aa: CASSQAQGTPYEQYF; CDR3nt: TGCGCCAGCAGCCAAGCCCAGGGAACCCCCTACGAGCAGTACTTC
j_gene: TRBJ1-1; v_gene: TRBV4-2; abundance: few; len: 15; d_gene: NA; CDR3aa: CASSQERGSVTEAFF; CDR3nt: TGTGCCAGCAGCCAAGAAAGGGGGTCGGTCACTGAAGCTTTCTTT
j_gene: TRBJ1-6; v_gene: TRBV4-2; abundance: few; len: 15; d_gene: TRBD1; CDR3aa: CASSQVTGNNSPLHF; CDR3nt: TGTGCCAGCAGCCAAGTGACAGGGAATAATTCACCCCTCCACTTT
j_gene: TRBJ1-2; v_gene: TRBV6-5; abundance: once; len: 16; d_gene: TRBD1; CDR3aa: CASSSAGTGGSYGYTF; CDR3nt: TGTGCCAGCAGTTCCGCCGGGACAGGGGGCAGTTATGGCTACACCTTC
j_gene: TRBJ1-5; v_gene: TRBV29-1; abundance: NA; len: 14; d_gene: NA; CDR3aa: CSVEVGGGNQPQHF; CDR3nt: TGCAGCGTTGAAGTTGGGGGGGGCAATCAGCCCCAGCATTTT
j_gene: TRBJ1-2; v_gene: TRBV11-1; abundance: NA; len: 14; d_gene: NA; CDR3aa: CASSLGGTNYGYTF; CDR3nt: TGTGCCAGCAGCTTGGGAGGCACTAACTATGGCTACACCTTC
j_gene: TRBJ2-1; v_gene: TRBV7-9; abundance: NA; len: 18; d_gene: TRBD2; CDR3aa: CASSPGTSGGVGYNEQFF; CDR3nt: TGTGCCAGCAGCCCAGGGACTAGCGGGGGGGTCGGGTACAATGAGCAGTTCTTC
j_gene: TRBJ2-2; v_gene: TRBV19; abundance: NA; len: 14; d_gene: NA; CDR3aa: CASSAGFGTGELFF; CDR3nt: TGTGCCAGTAGCGCAGGGTTCGGAACCGGGGAGCTGTTTTTT
j_gene: TRBJ2-7; v_gene: TRBV10-3; abundance: NA; len: 15; d_gene: TRBD2; CDR3aa: CAITKPGLAGAEQYF; CDR3nt: TGTGCCATCACTAAGCCGGGACTAGCGGGAGCCGAGCAGTACTTC
j_gene: TRBJ2-2; v_gene: TRBV2; abundance: NA; len: 15; d_gene: NA; CDR3aa: CASRASATPPGELFF; CDR3nt: TGTGCCAGCAGGGCTAGCGCCACCCCCCCCGGGGAGCTGTTTTTT
j_gene: TRBJ2-3; v_gene: TRBV29-1; abundance: NA; len: 17; d_gene: TRBD2; CDR3aa: CSVDGVAGVGATDTQYF; CDR3nt: TGCAGCGTTGATGGGGTAGCGGGAGTAGGGGCCACAGATACGCAGTATTTT
j_gene: TRBJ1-5; v_gene: TRBV28; abundance: NA; len: 13; d_gene: NA; CDR3aa: CASSSTRGQPQHF; CDR3nt: TGTGCCAGCAGCTCAACACGGGGGCAGCCCCAGCATTTT
j_gene: TRBJ2-3; v_gene: TRBV5-6; abundance: NA; len: 14; d_gene: TRBD1; CDR3aa: CASSRTGPTDTQYF; CDR3nt: TGTGCCAGCAGTCGGACAGGACCCACAGATACGCAGTATTTT
j_gene: TRBJ1-3; v_gene: TRBV19; abundance: NA; len: 15; d_gene: TRBD1; CDR3aa: CASSNDRDPGNTIYF; CDR3nt: TGTGCCAGTAGTAACGACAGGGACCCTGGAAACACCATATATTTT
j_gene: TRBJ2-3; v_gene: TRBV9; abundance: NA; len: 15; d_gene: TRBD1; CDR3aa: CASSPGQGGTDTQYF; CDR3nt: TGTGCCAGCAGCCCGGGACAGGGGGGGACAGATACGCAGTATTTT
j_gene: TRBJ1-1; v_gene: TRBV6-6; abundance: NA; len: 14; d_gene: TRBD1; CDR3aa: CASSFLGQVPEAFF; CDR3nt: TGTGCCAGCAGCTTTCTAGGACAGGTCCCTGAAGCTTTCTTT
j_gene: TRBJ2-5; v_gene: TRBV5-4; abundance: once; len: 19; d_gene: TRBD2; CDR3aa: CASSPTGTSGGGQVETQYF; CDR3nt: TGTGCCAGCAGCCCAACCGGGACTAGCGGGGGGGGGCAAGTTGAGACCCAGTACTTC
j_gene: TRBJ2-5; v_gene: TRBV7-9; abundance: NA; len: 11; d_gene: NA; CDR3aa: CASSVQETQYF; CDR3nt: TGTGCCAGCAGCGTACAAGAGACCCAGTACTTC
j_gene: TRBJ1-4; v_gene: TRBV6-1; abundance: NA; len: 15; d_gene: NA; CDR3aa: CASSLTGQMAEKLFF; CDR3nt: TGTGCCAGCAGTCTAACGGGACAAATGGCCGAAAAACTGTTTTTT
j_gene: TRBJ2-3; v_gene: TRBV6-5; abundance: NA; len: 15; d_gene: TRBD1; CDR3aa: CASKSRGQNTDTQYF; CDR3nt: TGTGCCAGCAAGTCCCGGGGACAGAACACAGATACGCAGTATTTT
j_gene: TRBJ2-7; v_gene: TRBV5-8; abundance: NA; len: 20; d_gene: NA; CDR3aa: CASSFYLLPPGETRSYEQYF; CDR3nt: TGTGCCAGCAGCTTTTATTTGCTGCCGCCAGGTGAGACAAGGTCCTACGAGCAGTACTTC
j_gene: TRBJ1-1; v_gene: TRBV14; abundance: NA; len: 13; d_gene: NA; CDR3aa: CASSQSRNTEAFF; CDR3nt: TGTGCCAGCAGCCAATCGAGGAACACTGAAGCTTTCTTT
j_gene: TRBJ2-7; v_gene: TRBV5-4; abundance: NA; len: 13; d_gene: TRBD1; CDR3aa: CASSLDRGYEQYF; CDR3nt: TGTGCCAGCAGCTTGGACAGGGGATACGAGCAGTACTTC
j_gene: TRBJ1-2; v_gene: TRBV6-1; abundance: NA; len: 16; d_gene: TRBD1; CDR3aa: CASSDPSGTGDFGYTF; CDR3nt: TGTGCCAGCAGTGACCCTAGCGGGACAGGGGATTTCGGCTACACCTTC
j_gene: TRBJ2-5; v_gene: TRBV4-1; abundance: NA; len: 19; d_gene: TRBD2; CDR3aa: CASSQGDLAGTTGEETQYF; CDR3nt: TGCGCCAGCAGCCAAGGGGATCTAGCGGGAACAACCGGGGAGGAGACCCAGTACTTC
j_gene: TRBJ2-1; v_gene: TRBV4-1; abundance: NA; len: 17; d_gene: NA; CDR3aa: CASSQPRARGRGSEQFF; CDR3nt: TGCGCCAGCAGCCAACCACGGGCGCGGGGGCGTGGGAGTGAGCAGTTCTTC
j_gene: TRBJ2-5; v_gene: TRBV6-1; abundance: NA; len: 16; d_gene: TRBD2; CDR3aa: CASSDIAGGPQETQYF; CDR3nt: TGTGCCAGCAGTGACATAGCGGGGGGGCCTCAAGAGACCCAGTACTTC
j_gene: TRBJ1-4; v_gene: TRBV7-9; abundance: NA; len: 15; d_gene: NA; CDR3aa: CASSSDRTTNEKLFF; CDR3nt: TGTGCCAGCAGCTCCGACAGAACAACTAATGAAAAACTGTTTTTT
j_gene: TRBJ2-2; v_gene: TRBV10-3; abundance: once; len: 13; d_gene: NA; CDR3aa: CAISETGTGELFF; CDR3nt: TGTGCCATCAGTGAGACAGGGACCGGGGAGCTGTTTTTT
j_gene: TRBJ2-5; v_gene: TRBV7-2; abundance: once; len: 16; d_gene: NA; CDR3aa: CASSLDQGGVQETQYF; CDR3nt: TGTGCCAGCAGCTTAGATCAGGGCGGGGTCCAAGAGACCCAGTACTTC
j_gene: TRBJ2-7; v_gene: TRBV11-2; abundance: NA; len: 12; d_gene: NA; CDR3aa: CASRFSSYEQYF; CDR3nt: TGTGCCAGCAGGTTTAGCTCCTACGAGCAGTACTTC
j_gene: TRBJ2-2; v_gene: TRBV4-3; abundance: NA; len: 16; d_gene: NA; CDR3aa: CASSQGGGELTGELFF; CDR3nt: TGCGCCAGCAGCCAAGGGGGAGGAGAACTCACCGGGGAGCTGTTTTTT
j_gene: TRBJ2-5; v_gene: TRBV5-1; abundance: NA; len: 16; d_gene: NA; CDR3aa: CASSLVPSVRQETQYF; CDR3nt: TGCGCCAGCAGCTTGGTGCCTAGCGTGAGACAAGAGACCCAGTACTTC
j_gene: TRBJ1-6; v_gene: TRBV4-2; abundance: NA; len: 16; d_gene: NA; CDR3aa: CASSQDLQGSNSPLHF; CDR3nt: TGTGCCAGCAGCCAAGACCTACAGGGTTCCAATTCACCCCTCCACTTT
j_gene: TRBJ2-7; v_gene: TRBV18; abundance: NA; len: 15; d_gene: TRBD1; CDR3aa: CASSPPAGGSYEQYF; CDR3nt: TGTGCCAGCTCACCACCGGCAGGGGGCTCCTACGAGCAGTACTTC
j_gene: TRBJ2-7; v_gene: TRBV7-9; abundance: NA; len: 14; d_gene: TRBD1; CDR3aa: CASSSGTGVYEQYF; CDR3nt: TGTGCCAGCAGCTCCGGGACAGGGGTCTACGAGCAGTACTTC
j_gene: TRBJ2-5; v_gene: TRBV6-1; abundance: NA; len: 13; d_gene: TRBD1; CDR3aa: CASSSRGLETQYF; CDR3nt: TGTGCCAGCAGTTCCAGGGGGCTAGAGACCCAGTACTTC
j_gene: TRBJ1-5; v_gene: TRBV2; abundance: NA; len: 15; d_gene: TRBD1; CDR3aa: CASRSGRGPDQPQHF; CDR3nt: TGTGCCAGCAGGAGCGGTAGGGGGCCGGATCAGCCCCAGCATTTT
j_gene: TRBJ2-7; v_gene: TRBV2; abundance: once; len: 15; d_gene: TRBD1; CDR3aa: CASKMETGSFGEQYF; CDR3nt: TGTGCCAGCAAGATGGAGACAGGGTCCTTCGGCGAGCAGTACTTC
j_gene: TRBJ2-3; v_gene: TRBV7-9; abundance: few; len: 16; d_gene: TRBD2; CDR3aa: CASSKTSGTSTDTQYF; CDR3nt: TGTGCCAGCAGCAAAACTAGCGGGACTAGCACAGATACGCAGTATTTT
j_gene: TRBJ2-7; v_gene: TRBV6-1; abundance: NA; len: 15; d_gene: TRBD2; CDR3aa: CASITPAGGKHEQYF; CDR3nt: TGTGCCAGCATCACCCCCGCGGGGGGGAAACACGAGCAGTACTTC
j_gene: TRBJ2-3; v_gene: TRBV6-6; abundance: NA; len: 16; d_gene: TRBD2; CDR3aa: CASSSKRGGRTDTQYF; CDR3nt: TGTGCCAGCAGTTCCAAGCGGGGGGGCCGCACAGATACGCAGTATTTT
j_gene: TRBJ2-7; v_gene: TRBV13; abundance: NA; len: 13; d_gene: NA; CDR3aa: CASSPRTDSEQYF; CDR3nt: TGTGCCAGCAGCCCCAGGACAGATAGCGAGCAGTACTTC
j_gene: TRBJ2-5; v_gene: TRBV10-1; abundance: NA; len: 12; d_gene: NA; CDR3aa: CASSIRGETQYF; CDR3nt: TGCGCCAGCAGTATTAGAGGAGAGACCCAGTACTTC
j_gene: TRBJ1-2; v_gene: TRBV7-2; abundance: NA; len: 15; d_gene: TRBD1; CDR3aa: CASSVDRGPSRGYTF; CDR3nt: TGTGCCAGCAGCGTGGACAGGGGGCCCTCCCGTGGCTACACCTTC
j_gene: TRBJ1-2; v_gene: TRBV29-1; abundance: NA; len: 13; d_gene: NA; CDR3aa: CSARSGYGYGYTF; CDR3nt: TGCAGCGCCCGCTCGGGGTACGGCTATGGCTACACCTTC
j_gene: TRBJ1-5; v_gene: TRBV29-1; abundance: NA; len: 15; d_gene: TRBD1; CDR3aa: CSVEDVFKGAQPQHF; CDR3nt: TGCAGCGTTGAAGATGTCTTCAAGGGGGCTCAGCCCCAGCATTTT